Listed here are 26 T cell receptor beta chains from one sample, sequenced in a study of T cell changes during pregnancy in multiple sclerosis (dated by TCRdb to 2018 to 2020). To prepare the library, the immunoSEQ multiplex PCR assay was applied. In TCRdb, the immuneACCESS table is reduced to in-frame sequences with V and J assigned. These tables do not hold every clone; where another copy was compared, an unresolved V gene accounts for under half, and the others remain unexplained. Here the sample has 40,000 to 45,000 clones; nearly 90% occur a single time. The ten biggest clones cover 1.2% of the sample. The sample was CD4+ T cells from peripheral blood mononuclear cells, taken in the first trimester of pregnancy. These receptors all come from a female donor with multiple sclerosis, enrolled in a pregnancy study.

This chain joins TRBV5-4 and TRBJ2-7, with 14 bases that match TRBD2. Germline values: CDR1 SGHNT, CDR2 YYREEE (reference sequence). The junction had 9 bases not matched to a gene; V was cut back by 4 bases and J by 3 bases. The CDR3 consists of 17 residues. CDR3 sequence: CASSPLGLAGGSYEQYF. DNA of the CDR3: TGTGCCAGCAGCCCACTAGGACTAGCGGGAGGTAGCTACGAGCAGTACTTC.

The chain uses TRBV29-1 and TRBJ2-3; 10 bases align to TRBD1. Germline CDR1 and CDR2: SQVTM and ANQGSEA. The ends lost 6 bases at V and 5 bases at J; junction bases unmatched: 8. This CDR3 region has 14 residues. The CDR3 DNA follows: TGCAGCGTCCCCCAGAGGACAGGGGGAGATACGCAGTATTTT. It encodes CSVPQRTGGDTQYF.

The rearrangement joins TRBV7-9 to TRBJ1-5, with D unclear. Trimming removed 1 base at V and 6 bases at J, with 10 bases between. Per germline, CDR1 SEHNR and CDR2 FQNEAQ (reference sequence). The CDR3 runs 14 residues. The CDR3 nucleotides are TGTGCCAGCAGCTTAGAAACCGTCGGTCAGCCCCAGCATTTT. This sequence encodes CASSLETVGQPQHF.

The chain combines TRBV9 with TRBJ2-2, with 11 bases that match TRBD2. The germline V gene encodes CDR1 SGDLS and CDR2 YYNGEE. The CDR3 is 18 amino acids. Unmatched junction bases numbered 7, after V lost 0 bases and J lost 3 bases. This CDR3 is CASSVGSLAGGHTGELFF. The CDR3 bases are TGTGCCAGCAGCGTAGGTTCCTTAGCGGGAGGGCACACCGGGGAGCTGTTTTTT.

The count of this clone is one. The chain recombines TRBV5-1 with TRBJ2-3; D perhaps matches TRBD1 (7 bases). Germline assignment: CDR1 SGHRS and CDR2 YFSETQ. This CDR3 contains 15 residues. The V and J ends lost 4 bases and 6 bases respectively, with 18 bases between them. In nucleotides, the CDR3 is TGCGCCAGCAGCCCGGGGGAAGGGGGCATCGATACGCAGTATTTT. Protein sequence: CASSPGEGGIDTQYF. Combining the CDR3 with reference TRBV5-1 and TRBJ2-3 gives the whole variable domain KAGVTQTPRYLIKTRGQQVTLSCSPISGHRSVSWYQQTPGQGLQFLFEYFSETQRNKGNFPGRFSGRQFSNSRSEMNVSTLELGDSALYLCASSPGEGGIDTQYFGPGTRLTVL.

This clone was seen a handful of times. V gene TRBV30 combines with J gene TRBJ1-1; D gene ambiguous. The CDR3 has 13 residues. The V gene lost 0 bases and the J gene lost 7 bases, with 12 bases spanning the gap. Germline V gives CDR1 GTSNPN, CDR2 SVGIG (reference sequence). The CDR3 loop reads CAWSVVAEGEAFF. The CDR3 DNA is TGTGCCTGGAGTGTCGTTGCCGAGGGTGAAGCTTTCTTT.

This clone was seen only once. This rearrangement joins TRBV5-1 to TRBJ2-1; 9 positions match TRBD2. Germline CDR1 is SGHRS and CDR2 is YFSETQ. The V segment lost 4 bases and the J segment 3 bases; nucleotides outside the gene matches: 5. CDR3 length equals 15 residues. Written as DNA, the CDR3 is TGCGCCAGCAGCGCCGGGACTAGCCACTACAATGAGCAGTTCTTC. Translation gives CASSAGTSHYNEQFF.

The chain carries TRBV2 and TRBJ1-4; D is ambiguous. Looked up from germline, CDR1 is SNHLY and CDR2 is FYNNEI. V was pared by 6 bases and J by 10 bases, with 18 bases between. The CDR3 totals 14 residues. As DNA, the CDR3 is TGTGCCAGCAGGGGCTTTTTTACACCAGGAAAACTGTTTTTT. This sequence encodes CASRGFFTPGKLFF.

CDR3 region: CASPPAPGLAGRTGELFF. The CDR3 DNA follows: TGTGCCAGCCCCCCAGCCCCGGGGCTAGCGGGTCGCACCGGGGAGCTGTTTTTT. The chain has TRBV7-9 and TRBJ2-2, with 8 bases identical to TRBD2. This CDR3 has 18 residues. Losses at the gene ends were 8 bases for V and 4 bases for J; bases not matched to a gene: 18. CDR1 SEHNR and CDR2 FQNEAQ come from the germline V gene (reference sequence).

This clone was recorded once. The rearrangement joins TRBV28 to TRBJ1-1; D is perhaps TRBD1 (5 bases). The CDR3 contains 13 residues. Trimming left V 4 bases short and J 7 bases short, with 13 bases between. Germline loops: CDR1 MDHEN, CDR2 SYDVKM. The CDR3 DNA follows: TGTGCCAGCAGTTCCGCCCAGGGAAATGAAGCTTTCTTT. Residues: CASSSAQGNEAFF.

J is TRBJ1-1 and V is TRBV30; D is uncertain. The CDR3 length is 13 residues. Trimming took off 2 bases at V and 0 bases at J, with 7 bases between the two ends. The germline CDR1 and CDR2 sequences are GTSNPN and SVGIG (reference sequence). CDR3 in amino acids: CAWSNNMNTEAFF. The CDR3 bases are TGTGCCTGGAGTAATAACATGAACACTGAAGCTTTCTTT.

This chain connects TRBV18 to TRBJ2-1; D may be TRBD1 (6 bases). Trimming removed 4 bases at V and 6 bases at J, with 16 bases between. The CDR3 contains 15 residues. Germline lookup yields CDR1 KGHSH and CDR2 LQKENI. The CDR3 bases are TGTGCCAGCTCACAACAGGGTCCCCCTTCCAATGAGCAGTTCTTC. Translation: CASSQQGPPSNEQFF.

The rearrangement uses TRBV6-1 and TRBJ2-7, with TRBD2 identical over 9 bases. Germline CDR1 MNHNS, CDR2 SASEGT. CDR3 length equals 14 residues. Unmatched junction bases numbered 10, after V lost 7 bases and J lost 6 bases. Here the CDR3 DNA reads TGTGCCAGCATTGGCGGGGGACTAGCCGGCGAGCAGTACTTC. Its translation: CASIGGGLAGEQYF.

The V and J genes are TRBV6-1 and TRBJ1-1; TRBD1 is a possible D gene (6 bases). Deletions cut 5 bases from V and 0 bases from J, with 13 bases between. This CDR3 region has 15 residues. Germline CDR1 MNHNS, CDR2 SASEGT. The CDR3 reads CASSPQGGMNTEAFF. The CDR3 bases are TGTGCCAGCAGTCCCCAAGGGGGAATGAACACTGAAGCTTTCTTT.

The chain uses TRBV4-3 and TRBJ2-3; D uncertain. This CDR3 contains 14 residues. The germline CDR1 and CDR2 sequences are LGHNA and YSLEER. Between the trimmed V and J ends, which lost 0 bases and 14 bases, there was a span of 18 bases. This CDR3 reads CASSQDSSWAPPYF. The CDR3 DNA sequence: TGCGCCAGCAGCCAAGATTCTTCGTGGGCCCCGCCGTATTTT.

The chain has TRBV14 and TRBJ2-1, with no clear D. Germline V gene sequence: CDR1 SGHDN, CDR2 FVKESK. This CDR3 has 16 residues. Trimming removed 1 base at V and 5 bases at J, with 15 bases between. The CDR3 DNA reads TGTGCCAGCAGCCAAGGAGGTTACTTACCAAACAATGAGCAGTTCTTC. This sequence encodes CASSQGGYLPNNEQFF.

This chain links TRBV2 with TRBJ1-2; possibly TRBD1 for D (5 bases). The germline CDR1 and CDR2 sequences are SNHLY and FYNNEI. The CDR3 consists of 13 residues. V was pared by 10 bases and J by 5 bases, with 17 bases between. CDR3 sequence reads: CATSTESPYGYTF. The CDR3 DNA reads as TGTGCCACATCGACAGAGTCCCCGTATGGCTACACCTTC.

The rearrangement joins TRBV11-2 to TRBJ1-2; D gene uncertain. The length of the CDR3 is 13 residues. Germline CDR1 and CDR2: SGHAT and FQNNGV. Between the trimmed V and J ends, which lost 3 bases and 4 bases, there was a span of 9 bases. CDR3 sequence reads: CASSFGLVYGYTF. The CDR3 DNA reads as TGTGCCAGCAGCTTTGGGCTCGTCTATGGCTACACCTTC.

In nucleotides, the CDR3 is TGTGCCAGCAGTTTAATATCGACTCTCGTGCTCGTCGAGCAGTTCTTC. It is translated as CASSLISTLVLVEQFF. This chain connects TRBV6-5 to TRBJ2-1; D ambiguous. The germline V gene encodes CDR1 MNHEY and CDR2 SVGAGI. V lost 4 bases to trimming and J lost 10 bases, with 23 bases between them. The CDR3 is made up of 16 amino acids.

The rearrangement joins TRBV5-4 to TRBJ1-3; the D gene is possibly TRBD1 (5 bases). Germline assignment: CDR1 SGHNT and CDR2 YYREEE (reference sequence). V was pared by 2 bases and J by 0 bases, with 9 bases between. The CDR3 has 15 residues. The CDR3 reads CASSLGAPSGNTIYF. Here the CDR3 DNA reads TGTGCCAGCAGCTTAGGGGCTCCCTCTGGAAACACCATATATTTT.

V and J are TRBV10-1 and TRBJ2-7, with D tentatively TRBD2 (6 bases). Per germline, CDR1 WNHNN and CDR2 SYGVQD (reference sequence). The germline V and J ends were trimmed by 4 bases and 6 bases, with 16 bases remaining between them. This CDR3 is 14 amino acids long. The CDR3 nucleotides are TGCGCCAGCAGTGTGGCCCTAGCTAGCGTCGAGCAGTACTTC. Translating gives CASSVALASVEQYF.

The chain employs TRBV27 and TRBJ1-2; no clear D. The germline gives CDR1 MNHEY, CDR2 SMNVEV (reference sequence). V was clipped by 8 bases and J by 5 bases, with 12 bases between them. The CDR3 extends over 12 amino acids. CDR3 in DNA: TGTGCCAGCTCCCCTGGCTTATATGGCTACACCTTC. This translates into CASSPGLYGYTF.

The V call is TRBV7-9, the J call TRBJ2-7, with a tentative D call TRBD1 (6 bases). The CDR3 sequence is 13 residues long. CDR1 is SEHNR, CDR2 FQNEAQ, per germline (reference sequence). V gave up 4 bases and J gave up 3 bases, with 10 bases separating them. CDR3 DNA sequence: TGTGCCAGCAGCTCACTGGACAGCTACGAGCAGTACTTC. This gives the protein CASSSLDSYEQYF.

The V and J genes are TRBV18 and TRBJ2-7, with 10 nucleotides matching TRBD2. The CDR3 length is 16 residues. J was trimmed by 4 bases and V by 3 bases; bases with no gene match: 9. The germline V gene has CDR1 KGHSH and CDR2 LQKENI. DNA for the CDR3: TGTGCCAGCTCACCCCCTGTACTAGCGGGATCGTACGAGCAGTACTTC. This codes for CASSPPVLAGSYEQYF.

The V gene is TRBV25-1, the J gene TRBJ2-3; TRBD2 matches at 11 bases. Germline V gene sequence: CDR1 MGHDK, CDR2 SYGVNS. V dropped 3 bases and J dropped 3; count of bases not matched to a gene: 5. The CDR3 has 16 amino acids. The CDR3 reads CASSDSLAGETDTQYF. The DNA for the CDR3 is TGTGCCAGCAGTGACTCACTAGCGGGAGAGACAGATACGCAGTATTTT.

The CDR3 bases are TGTGCCTGGATTACCTTAGCGGGAGGGCGAAGTGAGCAGTTCTTC. The encoded protein is CAWITLAGGRSEQFF. The rearrangement uses TRBV30 and TRBJ2-1, with 11 bases identical to TRBD2. After removal of 4 bases from V and 9 bases from J, the junction contained 11 bases not matched to a gene. The CDR3 length is 15 residues. Germline loops: CDR1 GTSNPN, CDR2 SVGIG (reference sequence).